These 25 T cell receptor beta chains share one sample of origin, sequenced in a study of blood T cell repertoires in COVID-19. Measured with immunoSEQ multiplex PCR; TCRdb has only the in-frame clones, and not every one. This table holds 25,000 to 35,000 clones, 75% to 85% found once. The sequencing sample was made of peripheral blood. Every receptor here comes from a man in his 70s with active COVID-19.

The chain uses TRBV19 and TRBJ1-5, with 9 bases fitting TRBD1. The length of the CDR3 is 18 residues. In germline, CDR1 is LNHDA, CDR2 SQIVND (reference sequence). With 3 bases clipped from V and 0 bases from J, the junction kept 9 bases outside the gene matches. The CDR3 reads CASSIRTGDFYSNQPQHF. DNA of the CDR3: TGTGCCAGTAGTATCAGGACAGGGGATTTTTATAGCAATCAGCCCCAGCATTTT.

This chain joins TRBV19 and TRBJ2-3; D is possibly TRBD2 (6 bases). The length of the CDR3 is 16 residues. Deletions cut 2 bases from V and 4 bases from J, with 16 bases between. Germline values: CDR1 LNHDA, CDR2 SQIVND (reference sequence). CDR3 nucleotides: TGTGCCAGTAGTATAAGAATAACTAGCAACTCAGATACGCAGTATTTT. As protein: CASSIRITSNSDTQYF. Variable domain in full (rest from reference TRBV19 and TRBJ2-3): DGGITQSPKYLFRKEGQNVTLSCEQNLNHDAMYWYRQDPGQGLRLIYYSQIVNDFQKGDIAEGYSVSREKKESFPLTVTSAQKNPTAFYLCASSIRITSNSDTQYFGPGTRLTVL.

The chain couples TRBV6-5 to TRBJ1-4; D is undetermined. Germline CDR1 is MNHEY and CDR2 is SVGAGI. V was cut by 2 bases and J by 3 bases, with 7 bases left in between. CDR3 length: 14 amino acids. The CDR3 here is CASSYGASNEKLFF. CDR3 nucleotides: TGTGCCAGCAGTTACGGAGCTTCTAATGAAAAACTGTTTTTT.

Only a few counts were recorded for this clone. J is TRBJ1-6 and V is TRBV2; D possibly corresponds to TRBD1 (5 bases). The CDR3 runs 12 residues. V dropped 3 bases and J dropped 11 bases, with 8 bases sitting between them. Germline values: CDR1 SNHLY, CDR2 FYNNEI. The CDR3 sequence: CASSDRQTPLHF. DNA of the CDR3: TGTGCCAGCAGTGACCGACAGACACCCCTCCACTTT.

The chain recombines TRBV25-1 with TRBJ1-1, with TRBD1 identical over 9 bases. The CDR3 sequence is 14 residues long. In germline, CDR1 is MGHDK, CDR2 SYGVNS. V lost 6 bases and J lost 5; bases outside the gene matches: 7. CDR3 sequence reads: CASRPTGGFTEAFF. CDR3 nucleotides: TGTGCCAGCAGACCGACAGGGGGTTTTACTGAAGCTTTCTTT.

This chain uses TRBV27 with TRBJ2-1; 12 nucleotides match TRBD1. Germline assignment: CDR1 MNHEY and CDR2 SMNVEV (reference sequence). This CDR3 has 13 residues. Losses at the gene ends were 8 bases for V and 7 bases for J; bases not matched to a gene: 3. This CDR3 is CASEGQGANEQFF. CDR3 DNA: TGTGCCAGCGAGGGACAGGGGGCAAATGAGCAGTTCTTC.

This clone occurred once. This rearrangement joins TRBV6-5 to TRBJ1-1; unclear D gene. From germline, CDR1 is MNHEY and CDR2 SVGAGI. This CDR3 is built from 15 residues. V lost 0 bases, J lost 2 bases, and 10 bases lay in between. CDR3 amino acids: CASSYSSWSNTEAFF. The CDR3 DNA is TGTGCCAGCAGTTACTCGAGTTGGAGTAACACTGAAGCTTTCTTT.

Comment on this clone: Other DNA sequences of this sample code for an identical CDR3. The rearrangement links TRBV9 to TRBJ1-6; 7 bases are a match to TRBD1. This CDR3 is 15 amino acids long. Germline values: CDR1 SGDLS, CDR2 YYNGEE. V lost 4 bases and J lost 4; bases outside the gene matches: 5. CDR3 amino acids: CASSSGDSYNSPLHF. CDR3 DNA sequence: TGTGCCAGCAGCTCAGGGGACAGTTATAATTCACCCCTCCACTTT.

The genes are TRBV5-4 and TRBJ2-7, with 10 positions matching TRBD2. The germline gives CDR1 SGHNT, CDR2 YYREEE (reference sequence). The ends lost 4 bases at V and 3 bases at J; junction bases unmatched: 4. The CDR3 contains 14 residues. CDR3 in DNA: TGTGCCAGCAGCGGAGGACTAGCGGTCTACGAGCAGTACTTC. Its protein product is CASSGGLAVYEQYF.

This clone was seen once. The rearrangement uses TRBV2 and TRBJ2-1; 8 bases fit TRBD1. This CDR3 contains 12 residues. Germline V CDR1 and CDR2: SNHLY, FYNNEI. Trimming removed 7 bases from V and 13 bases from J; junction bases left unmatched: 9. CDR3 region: CASMYPDRAQFF. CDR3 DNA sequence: TGTGCCAGCATGTACCCGGACAGGGCTCAGTTCTTC.

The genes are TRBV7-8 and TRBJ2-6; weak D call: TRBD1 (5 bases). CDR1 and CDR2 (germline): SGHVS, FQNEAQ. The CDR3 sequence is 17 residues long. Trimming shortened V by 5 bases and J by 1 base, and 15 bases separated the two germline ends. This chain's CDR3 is CASSPHAGFSGANVLTF. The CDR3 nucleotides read TGTGCCAGCAGCCCCCATGCAGGGTTTTCTGGGGCCAACGTCCTGACTTTC.

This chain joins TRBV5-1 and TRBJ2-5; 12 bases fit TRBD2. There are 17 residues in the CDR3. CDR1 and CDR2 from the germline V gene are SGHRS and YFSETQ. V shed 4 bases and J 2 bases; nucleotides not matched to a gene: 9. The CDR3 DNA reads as TGCGCCAGCAGCCCTTGGACTAGCGGGAACCTTCAAGAGACCCAGTACTTC. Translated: CASSPWTSGNLQETQYF.

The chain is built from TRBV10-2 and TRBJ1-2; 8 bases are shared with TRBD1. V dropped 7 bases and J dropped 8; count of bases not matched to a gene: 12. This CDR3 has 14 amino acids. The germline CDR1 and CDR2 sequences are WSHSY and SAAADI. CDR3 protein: CASTKGDRSRGYTF. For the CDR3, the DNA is TGCGCCAGCACCAAGGGGGACAGGTCTCGAGGCTACACCTTC.

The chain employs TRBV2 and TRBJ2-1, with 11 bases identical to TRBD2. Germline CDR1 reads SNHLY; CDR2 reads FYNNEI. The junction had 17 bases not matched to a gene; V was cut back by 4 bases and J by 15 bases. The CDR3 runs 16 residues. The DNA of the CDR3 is TGTGCCAGCAGTGGGGGGGGAGGACTAGCGGGCTCATACCCGTTCTTC. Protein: CASSGGGGLAGSYPFF.

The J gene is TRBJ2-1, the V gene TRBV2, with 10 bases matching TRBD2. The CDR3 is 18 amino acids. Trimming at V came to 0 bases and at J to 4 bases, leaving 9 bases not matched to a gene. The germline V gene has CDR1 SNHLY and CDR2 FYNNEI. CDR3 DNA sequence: TGTGCCAGCAGTGAAGCCTTCGGATCTAGCGGGAGTTACAATGAGCAGTTCTTC. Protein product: CASSEAFGSSGSYNEQFF.

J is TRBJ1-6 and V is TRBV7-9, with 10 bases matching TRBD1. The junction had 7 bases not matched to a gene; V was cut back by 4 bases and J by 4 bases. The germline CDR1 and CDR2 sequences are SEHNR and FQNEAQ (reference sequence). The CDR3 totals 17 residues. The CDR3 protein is CASSSPTGGHYNSPLHF. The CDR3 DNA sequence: TGTGCCAGCAGCTCCCCGACAGGGGGCCATTATAATTCACCCCTCCACTTT.

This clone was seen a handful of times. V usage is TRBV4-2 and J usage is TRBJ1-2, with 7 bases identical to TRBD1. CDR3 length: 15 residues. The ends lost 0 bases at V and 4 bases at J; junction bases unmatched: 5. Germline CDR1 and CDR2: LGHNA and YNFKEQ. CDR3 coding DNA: TGTGCCAGCAGCCAAGAGATCAGGGGGACCTATGGCTACACCTTC. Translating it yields CASSQEIRGTYGYTF.

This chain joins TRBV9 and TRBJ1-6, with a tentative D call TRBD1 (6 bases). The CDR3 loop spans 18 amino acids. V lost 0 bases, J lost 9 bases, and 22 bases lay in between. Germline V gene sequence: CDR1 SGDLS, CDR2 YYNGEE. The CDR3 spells CASSVVVVGPLRGSPLHF. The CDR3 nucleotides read TGTGCCAGCAGCGTAGTAGTAGTAGGACCACTCAGGGGTTCACCCCTCCACTTT.

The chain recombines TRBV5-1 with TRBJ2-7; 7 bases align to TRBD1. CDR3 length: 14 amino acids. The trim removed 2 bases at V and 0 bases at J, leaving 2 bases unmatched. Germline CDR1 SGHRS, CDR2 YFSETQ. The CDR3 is CASSFRGSSYEQYF. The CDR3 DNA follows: TGCGCCAGCAGCTTCAGGGGGAGCTCCTACGAGCAGTACTTC. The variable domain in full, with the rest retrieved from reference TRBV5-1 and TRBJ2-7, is KAGVTQTPRYLIKTRGQQVTLSCSPISGHRSVSWYQQTPGQGLQFLFEYFSETQRNKGNFPGRFSGRQFSNSRSEMNVSTLELGDSALYLCASSFRGSSYEQYFGPGTRLTVT.

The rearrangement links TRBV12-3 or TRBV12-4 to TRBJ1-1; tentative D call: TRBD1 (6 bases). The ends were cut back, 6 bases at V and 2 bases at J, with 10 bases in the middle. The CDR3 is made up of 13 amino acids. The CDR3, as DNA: TGTGCCAGCAGCCTACAGGGTAACACTGAAGCTTTCTTT. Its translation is CASSLQGNTEAFF.

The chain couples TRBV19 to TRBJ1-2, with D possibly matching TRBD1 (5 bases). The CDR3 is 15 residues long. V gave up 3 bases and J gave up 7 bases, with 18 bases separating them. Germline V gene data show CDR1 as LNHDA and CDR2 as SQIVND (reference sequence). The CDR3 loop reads CASSINSATVAGYTF. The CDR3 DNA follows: TGTGCCAGTAGTATTAATTCGGCGACAGTTGCTGGCTACACCTTC.

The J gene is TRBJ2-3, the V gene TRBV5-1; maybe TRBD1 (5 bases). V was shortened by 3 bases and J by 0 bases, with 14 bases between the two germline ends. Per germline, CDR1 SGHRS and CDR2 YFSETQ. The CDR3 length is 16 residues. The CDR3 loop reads CASSSTVMASTDTQYF. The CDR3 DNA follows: TGCGCCAGCAGCTCGACAGTCATGGCTAGCACAGATACGCAGTATTTT.

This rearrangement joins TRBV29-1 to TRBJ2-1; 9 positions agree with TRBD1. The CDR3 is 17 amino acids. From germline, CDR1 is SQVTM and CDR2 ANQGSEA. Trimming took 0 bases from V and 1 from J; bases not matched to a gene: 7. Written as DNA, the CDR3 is TGCAGCGTTGAAGAACTGGGCGGGACAGGGTCCTACAATGAGCAGTTCTTC. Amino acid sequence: CSVEELGGTGSYNEQFF.

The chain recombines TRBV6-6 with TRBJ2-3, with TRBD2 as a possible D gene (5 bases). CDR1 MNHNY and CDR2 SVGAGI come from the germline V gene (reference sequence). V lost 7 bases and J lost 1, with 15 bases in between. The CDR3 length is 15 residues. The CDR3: CASTYSQEGTDTQYF. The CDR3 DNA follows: TGTGCCAGCACCTACTCCCAGGAGGGCACAGATACGCAGTATTTT.

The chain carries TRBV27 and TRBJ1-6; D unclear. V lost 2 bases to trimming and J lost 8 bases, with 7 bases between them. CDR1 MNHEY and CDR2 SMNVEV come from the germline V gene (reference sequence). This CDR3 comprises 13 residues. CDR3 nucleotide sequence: TGTGCCAGCAGTTTAAAGCCCCATTCACCCCTCCACTTT. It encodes CASSLKPHSPLHF.